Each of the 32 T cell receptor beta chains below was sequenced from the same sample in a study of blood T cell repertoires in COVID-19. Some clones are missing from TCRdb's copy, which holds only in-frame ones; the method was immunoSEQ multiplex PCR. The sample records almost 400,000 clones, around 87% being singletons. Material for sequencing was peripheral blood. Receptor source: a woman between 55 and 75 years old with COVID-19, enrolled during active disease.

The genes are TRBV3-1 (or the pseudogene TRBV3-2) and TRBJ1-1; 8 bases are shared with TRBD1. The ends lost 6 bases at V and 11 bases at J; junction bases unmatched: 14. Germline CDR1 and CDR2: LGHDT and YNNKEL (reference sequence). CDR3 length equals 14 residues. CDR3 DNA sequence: TGTGCCAGCAGACTTTCACAGGGGGTGAGTGGGGCTTTCTTT. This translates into CASRLSQGVSGAFF.

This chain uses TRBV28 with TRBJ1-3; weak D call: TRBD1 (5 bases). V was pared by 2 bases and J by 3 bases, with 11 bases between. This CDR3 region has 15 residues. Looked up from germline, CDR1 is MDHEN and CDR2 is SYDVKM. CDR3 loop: CASSLIGASGNTIYF. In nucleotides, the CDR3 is TGTGCCAGCAGTTTAATAGGGGCGAGTGGAAACACCATATATTTT.

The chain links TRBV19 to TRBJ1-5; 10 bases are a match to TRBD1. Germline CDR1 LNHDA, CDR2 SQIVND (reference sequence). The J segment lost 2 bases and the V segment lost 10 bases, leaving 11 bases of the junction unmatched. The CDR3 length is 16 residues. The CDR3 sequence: CATYDPGTGGNQPQHF. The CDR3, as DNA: TGTGCCACTTACGATCCCGGGACAGGGGGCAATCAGCCCCAGCATTTT.

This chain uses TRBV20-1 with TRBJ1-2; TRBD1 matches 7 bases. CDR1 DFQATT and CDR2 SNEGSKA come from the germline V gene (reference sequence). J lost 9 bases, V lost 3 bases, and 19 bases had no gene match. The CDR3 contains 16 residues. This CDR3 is CSASRRRDRDGSRYTF. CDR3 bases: TGCAGTGCTAGTAGAAGGCGAGACAGGGATGGTAGTCGCTACACCTTC.

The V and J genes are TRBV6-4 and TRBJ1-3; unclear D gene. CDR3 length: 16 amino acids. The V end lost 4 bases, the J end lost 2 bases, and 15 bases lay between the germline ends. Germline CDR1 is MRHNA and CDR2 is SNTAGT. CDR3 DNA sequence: TGTGCCAGCAGTGCATTTTCGAGGAGGGCTGGAAACACCATATATTTT. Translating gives CASSAFSRRAGNTIYF.

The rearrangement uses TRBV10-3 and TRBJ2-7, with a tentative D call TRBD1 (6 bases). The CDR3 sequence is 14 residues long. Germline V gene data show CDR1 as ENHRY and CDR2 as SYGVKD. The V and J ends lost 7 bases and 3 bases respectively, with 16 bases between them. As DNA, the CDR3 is TGTGCCATCATGGGGGCCGAGACAGGCTACGAGCAGTACTTC. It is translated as CAIMGAETGYEQYF.

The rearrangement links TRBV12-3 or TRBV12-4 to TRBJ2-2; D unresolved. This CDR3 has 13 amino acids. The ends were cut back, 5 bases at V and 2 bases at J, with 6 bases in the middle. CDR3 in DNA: TGTGCCAGCAGTGGAGCTAACACCGGGGAGCTGTTTTTT. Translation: CASSGANTGELFF.

This chain's CDR3 is CASSFRARDNPYGYTF. The CDR3 nucleotides read TGTGCCAGCAGTTTTAGGGCCAGGGACAACCCCTATGGCTACACCTTC. The V call is TRBV28, the J call TRBJ1-2; perhaps TRBD1 as D (6 bases). With 3 bases removed from V and 4 bases from J, the gap between germline ends came to 18 bases. In germline, CDR1 is MDHEN, CDR2 SYDVKM. The CDR3 spans 16 residues.

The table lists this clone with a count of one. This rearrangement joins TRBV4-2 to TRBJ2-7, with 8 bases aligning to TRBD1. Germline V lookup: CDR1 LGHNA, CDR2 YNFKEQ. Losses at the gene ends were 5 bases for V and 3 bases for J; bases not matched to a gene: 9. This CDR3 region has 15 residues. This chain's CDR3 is CASSELGQGNYEQYF. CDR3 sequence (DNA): TGTGCCAGCAGCGAACTCGGACAGGGAAACTACGAGCAGTACTTC.

This CDR3 is CASSLVVVSAGGHADTQYF. The DNA of the CDR3 is TGTGCCAGCAGCTTAGTAGTCGTAAGCGCGGGGGGGCATGCAGATACGCAGTATTTT. The V gene is TRBV7-8, the J gene TRBJ2-3, with 9 nucleotides matching TRBD2. The germline V gene has CDR1 SGHVS and CDR2 FQNEAQ. The CDR3 runs to 19 residues. V trimming: 1 base; J trimming: 4 bases; junction bases outside the gene matches: 15. The complete variable domain, with remaining parts taken from reference TRBV7-8 and TRBJ2-3, reads GAGVSQSPRYKVAKRGQDVALRCDPISGHVSLFWYQQALGQGPEFLTYFQNEAQLDKSGLPSDRFFAERPEGSVSTLKIQRTQQEDSAVYLCASSLVVVSAGGHADTQYFGPGTRLTVL.

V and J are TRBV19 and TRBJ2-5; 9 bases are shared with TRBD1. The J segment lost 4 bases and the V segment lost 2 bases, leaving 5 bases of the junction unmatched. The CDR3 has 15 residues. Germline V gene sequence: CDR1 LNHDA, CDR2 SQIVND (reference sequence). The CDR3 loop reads CASSIFTTGGETQYF. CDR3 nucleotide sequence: TGTGCCAGTAGTATATTTACGACAGGGGGAGAGACCCAGTACTTC.

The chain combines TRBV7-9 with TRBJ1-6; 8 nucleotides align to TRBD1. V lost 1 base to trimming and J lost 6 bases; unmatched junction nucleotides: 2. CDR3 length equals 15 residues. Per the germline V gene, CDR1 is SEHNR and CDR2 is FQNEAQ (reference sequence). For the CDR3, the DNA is TGTGCCAGCAGCTTAGGACAGGGGAGTAATTCACCCCTCCACTTT. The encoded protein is CASSLGQGSNSPLHF.

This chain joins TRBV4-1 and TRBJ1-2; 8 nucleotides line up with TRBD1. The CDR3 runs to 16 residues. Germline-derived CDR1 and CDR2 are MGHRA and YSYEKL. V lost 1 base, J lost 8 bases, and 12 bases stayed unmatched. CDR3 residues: CASSQVADRATLGYTF. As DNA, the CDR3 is TGCGCCAGCAGCCAAGTAGCGGACAGGGCAACGTTGGGCTACACCTTC.

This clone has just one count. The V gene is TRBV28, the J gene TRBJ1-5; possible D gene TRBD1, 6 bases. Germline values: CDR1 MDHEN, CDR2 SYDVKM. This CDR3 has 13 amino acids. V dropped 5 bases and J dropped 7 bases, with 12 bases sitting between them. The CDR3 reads CASSPIGGQPQHF. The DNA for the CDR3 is TGTGCCAGCAGTCCCATTGGGGGCCAGCCCCAGCATTTT.

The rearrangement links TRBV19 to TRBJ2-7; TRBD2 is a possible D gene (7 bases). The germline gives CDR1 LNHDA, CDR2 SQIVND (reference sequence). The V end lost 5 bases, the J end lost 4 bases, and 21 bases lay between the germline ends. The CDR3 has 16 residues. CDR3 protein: CASSRIGGPSGYEQYF. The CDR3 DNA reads TGTGCCAGTAGTCGGATCGGGGGGCCCTCGGGGTACGAGCAGTACTTC. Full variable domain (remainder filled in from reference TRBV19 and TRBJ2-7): DGGITQSPKYLFRKEGQNVTLSCEQNLNHDAMYWYRQDPGQGLRLIYYSQIVNDFQKGDIAEGYSVSREKKESFPLTVTSAQKNPTAFYLCASSRIGGPSGYEQYFGPGTRLTVT.

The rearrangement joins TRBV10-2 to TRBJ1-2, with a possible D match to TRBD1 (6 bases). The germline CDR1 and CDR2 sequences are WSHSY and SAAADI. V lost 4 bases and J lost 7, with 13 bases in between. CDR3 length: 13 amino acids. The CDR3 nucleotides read TGCGCCAGCAGTGCGTCCAGGGGATTTGGCTACACCTTC. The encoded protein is CASSASRGFGYTF.

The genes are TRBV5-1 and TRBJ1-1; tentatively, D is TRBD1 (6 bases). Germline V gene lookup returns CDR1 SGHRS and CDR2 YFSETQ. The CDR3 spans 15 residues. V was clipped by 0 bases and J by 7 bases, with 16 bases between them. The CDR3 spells CASSLVGRGVGEAFF. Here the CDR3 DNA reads TGCGCCAGCAGCTTGGTCGGCAGGGGAGTGGGTGAAGCTTTCTTT. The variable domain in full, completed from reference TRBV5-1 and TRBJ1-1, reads KAGVTQTPRYLIKTRGQQVTLSCSPISGHRSVSWYQQTPGQGLQFLFEYFSETQRNKGNFPGRFSGRQFSNSRSEMNVSTLELGDSALYLCASSLVGRGVGEAFFGQGTRLTVV.

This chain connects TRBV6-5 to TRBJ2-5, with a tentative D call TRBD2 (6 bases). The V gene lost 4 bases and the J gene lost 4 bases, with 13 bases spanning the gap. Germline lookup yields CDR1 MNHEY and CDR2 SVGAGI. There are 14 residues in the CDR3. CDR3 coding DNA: TGTGCCAGCAGTTCGTCGGGACTCCCAGAGACCCAGTACTTC. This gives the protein CASSSSGLPETQYF.

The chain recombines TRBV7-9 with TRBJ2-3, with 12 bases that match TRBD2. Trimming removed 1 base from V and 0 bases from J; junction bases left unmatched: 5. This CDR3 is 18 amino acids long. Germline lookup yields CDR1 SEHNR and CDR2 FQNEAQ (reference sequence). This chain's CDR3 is CASSLGLAGAFSTDTQYF. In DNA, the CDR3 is TGTGCCAGCAGCTTAGGACTAGCGGGGGCCTTTAGCACAGATACGCAGTATTTT.

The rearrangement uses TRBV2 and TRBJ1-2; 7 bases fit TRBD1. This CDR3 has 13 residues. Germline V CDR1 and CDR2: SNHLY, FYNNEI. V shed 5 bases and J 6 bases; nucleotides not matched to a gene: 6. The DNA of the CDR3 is TGTGCCAGCAGTCTGGACAGGTTTGATGGCTACACCTTC. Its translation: CASSLDRFDGYTF. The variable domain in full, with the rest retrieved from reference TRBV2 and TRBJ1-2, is EPEVTQTPSHQVTQMGQEVILRCVPISNHLYFYWYRQILGQKVEFLVSFYNNEISEKSEIFDDQFSVERPDGSNFTLKIRSTKLEDSAMYFCASSLDRFDGYTFGSGTRLTVV.

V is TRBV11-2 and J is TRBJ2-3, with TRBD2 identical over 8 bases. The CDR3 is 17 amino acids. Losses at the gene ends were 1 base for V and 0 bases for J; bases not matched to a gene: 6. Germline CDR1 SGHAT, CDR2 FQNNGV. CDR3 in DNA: TGTGCCAGCAGCTTAGCGGGCGGGGGGACTAGCACAGATACGCAGTATTTT. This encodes CASSLAGGGTSTDTQYF.

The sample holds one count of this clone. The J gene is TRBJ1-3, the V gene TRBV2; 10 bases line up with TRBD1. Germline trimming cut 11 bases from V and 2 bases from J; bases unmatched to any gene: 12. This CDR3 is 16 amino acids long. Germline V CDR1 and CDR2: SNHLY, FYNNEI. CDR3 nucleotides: TGTGCCGGGACGAGGGACAGGGGTTTGGCTGGAAACACCATATATTTT. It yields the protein CAGTRDRGLAGNTIYF.

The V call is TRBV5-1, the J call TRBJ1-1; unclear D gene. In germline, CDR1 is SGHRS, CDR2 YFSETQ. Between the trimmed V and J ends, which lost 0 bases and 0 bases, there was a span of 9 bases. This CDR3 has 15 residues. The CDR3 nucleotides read TGCGCCAGCAGCTTGGGTTATCAGATGAACACTGAAGCTTTCTTT. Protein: CASSLGYQMNTEAFF.

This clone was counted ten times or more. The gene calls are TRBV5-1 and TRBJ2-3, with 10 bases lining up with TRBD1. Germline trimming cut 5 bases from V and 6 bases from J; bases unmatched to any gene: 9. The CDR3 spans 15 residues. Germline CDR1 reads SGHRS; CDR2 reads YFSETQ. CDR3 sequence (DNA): TGCGCCAGCAGTCTTTCGACAGGGGGCCTGGATACGCAGTATTTT. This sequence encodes CASSLSTGGLDTQYF.

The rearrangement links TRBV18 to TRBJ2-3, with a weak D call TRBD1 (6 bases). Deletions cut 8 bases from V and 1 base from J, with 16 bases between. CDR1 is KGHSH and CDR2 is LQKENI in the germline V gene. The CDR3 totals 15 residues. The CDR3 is CASTLEGGGTDTQYF. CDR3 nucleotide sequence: TGTGCCAGCACCCTCGAAGGGGGAGGCACAGATACGCAGTATTTT.

The CDR3 loop is CASSQRDSNTEAFF. Written as DNA, the CDR3 is TGTGCCAGCAGCCAAAGGGACAGTAACACTGAAGCTTTCTTT. The V and J genes are TRBV7-8 and TRBJ1-1; 7 bases are a match to TRBD1. CDR1 SGHVS and CDR2 FQNEAQ come from the germline V gene. This CDR3 has 14 residues. Losses at the gene ends were 5 bases for V and 2 bases for J; bases not matched to a gene: 5.

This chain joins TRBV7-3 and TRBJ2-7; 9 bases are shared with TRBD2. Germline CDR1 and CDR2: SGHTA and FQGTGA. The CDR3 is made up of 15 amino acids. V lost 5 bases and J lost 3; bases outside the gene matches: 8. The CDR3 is CASSPGPSGVYEQYF. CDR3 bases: TGTGCCAGCAGCCCAGGGCCTAGCGGGGTCTACGAGCAGTACTTC.

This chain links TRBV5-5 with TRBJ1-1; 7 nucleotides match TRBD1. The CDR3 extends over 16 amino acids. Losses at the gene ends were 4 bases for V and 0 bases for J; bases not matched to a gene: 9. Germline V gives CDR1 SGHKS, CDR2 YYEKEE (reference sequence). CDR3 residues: CASSSTGTAMNTEAFF. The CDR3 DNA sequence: TGTGCCAGCAGCAGTACCGGGACAGCTATGAACACTGAAGCTTTCTTT. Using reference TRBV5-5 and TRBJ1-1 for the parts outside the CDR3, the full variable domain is DAGVTQSPTHLIKTRGQQVTLRCSPISGHKSVSWYQQVLGQGPQFIFQYYEKEERGRGNFPDRFSARQFPNYSSELNVNALLLGDSALYLCASSSTGTAMNTEAFFGQGTRLTVV.

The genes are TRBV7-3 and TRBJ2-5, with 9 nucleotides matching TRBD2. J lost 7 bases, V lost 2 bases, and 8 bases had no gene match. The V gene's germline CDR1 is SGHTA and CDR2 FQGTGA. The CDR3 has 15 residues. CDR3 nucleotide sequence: TGTGCCAGCAGCTTAGCAGCTAGCGGGATCGGGACCCAGTACTTC. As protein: CASSLAASGIGTQYF.

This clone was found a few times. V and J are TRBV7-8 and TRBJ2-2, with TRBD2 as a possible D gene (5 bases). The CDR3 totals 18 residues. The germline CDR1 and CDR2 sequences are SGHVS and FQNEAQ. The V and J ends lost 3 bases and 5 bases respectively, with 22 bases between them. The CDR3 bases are TGTGCCAGCAGCTTCCCACCTTTCGGGATGCAGAAAACCGGGGAGCTGTTTTTT. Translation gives CASSFPPFGMQKTGELFF.

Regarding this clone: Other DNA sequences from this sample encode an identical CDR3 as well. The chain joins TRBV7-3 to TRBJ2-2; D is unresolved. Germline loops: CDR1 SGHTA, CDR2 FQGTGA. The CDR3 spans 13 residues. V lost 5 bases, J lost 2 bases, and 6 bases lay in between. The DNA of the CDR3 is TGTGCCAGCAGCCCAACTAACACCGGGGAGCTGTTTTTT. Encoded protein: CASSPTNTGELFF.

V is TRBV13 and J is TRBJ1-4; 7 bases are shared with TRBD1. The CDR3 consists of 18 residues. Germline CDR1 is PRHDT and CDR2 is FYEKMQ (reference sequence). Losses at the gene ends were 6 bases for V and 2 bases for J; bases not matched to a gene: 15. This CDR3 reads CASRGGRRRQGTNEKLFF. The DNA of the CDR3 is TGTGCCAGCAGGGGAGGAAGGAGGCGACAGGGCACTAATGAAAAACTGTTTTTT.